Listed here are 10 T cell receptor beta chains from one sample, sequenced in a study of blood T cell repertoires in COVID-19. TCRdb keeps only in-frame clones here, not all; method: immunoSEQ multiplex PCR. The sample shows roughly 200,000 clones, more than 75% of them seen only once. Sequencing input: PBMCs or T cells enriched from blood (not recorded which). These receptor sequences come from a man younger than 45 in a cohort exposed to, infected with or recovered from COVID-19 (not recorded which).

The rearrangement joins TRBV7-9 to TRBJ2-7; the D is unclear. The V end lost 1 base, the J end lost 0 bases, and 10 bases lay between the germline ends. The CDR3 length is 15 residues. Germline CDR1 is SEHNR and CDR2 is FQNEAQ (reference sequence). The CDR3 nucleotides are TGTGCCAGCAGCTTAGTGAGTTCCCCCTCCTACGAGCAGTACTTC. This sequence encodes CASSLVSSPSYEQYF. The variable domain in full, completed from reference TRBV7-9 and TRBJ2-7, reads DTGVSQNPRHKITKRGQNVTFRCDPISEHNRLYWYRQTLGQGPEFLTYFQNEAQLEKSRLLSDRFSAERPKGSFSTLEIQRTEQGDSAMYLCASSLVSSPSYEQYFGPGTRLTVT.

V and J are TRBV19 and TRBJ2-5; 10 bases are a match to TRBD2. Germline V gene lookup returns CDR1 LNHDA and CDR2 SQIVND (reference sequence). Unmatched junction bases numbered 9, after V lost 9 bases and J lost 2 bases. CDR3 length equals 15 residues. The CDR3: CASTSGRADQETQYF. The CDR3 coding sequence is TGTGCCAGCACGAGCGGGAGGGCCGATCAAGAGACCCAGTACTTC.

The chain uses TRBV9 and TRBJ1-1, with a possible D match to TRBD1 (5 bases). The CDR3 is 15 amino acids. The germline V gene encodes CDR1 SGDLS and CDR2 YYNGEE. V was pared by 3 bases and J by 4 bases, with 16 bases between. CDR3 in DNA: TGTGCCAGCAGCGCCCAATCACAGGTCCTCACTGAAGCTTTCTTT. Its translation is CASSAQSQVLTEAFF.

The chain employs TRBV7-6 and TRBJ1-2; D is perhaps TRBD1 (6 bases). Trimming cost V 5 bases and J 2 bases, with 12 bases left between them. The CDR3 covers 14 residues. Germline values: CDR1 SGHVS, CDR2 FNYEAQ. The CDR3 protein is CASSPRTGNYGYTF. CDR3 coding DNA: TGTGCCAGCAGCCCCCGTACAGGGAACTATGGCTACACCTTC.

This clone has at least ten counts. The CDR3 DNA reads as TGCGCCAGCAGCCAAGAAAGAAGCACAGGTGGCTACACCTTC. It translates to CASSQERSTGGYTF. The chain is built from TRBV4-3 and TRBJ1-2; TRBD1 is a possible D gene (5 bases). Germline CDR1 is LGHNA and CDR2 is YSLEER. Trimming shortened V by 0 bases and J by 7 bases, and 12 bases separated the two germline ends. This CDR3 is 14 amino acids long.

V usage is TRBV7-9 and J usage is TRBJ2-3; the D is unclear. The germline gives CDR1 SEHNR, CDR2 FQNEAQ (reference sequence). Trimming took 2 bases from V and 0 from J, leaving 3 bases between them. The length of the CDR3 is 13 residues. CDR3 in amino acids: CASSLLSTDTQYF. The CDR3, as DNA: TGTGCCAGCAGCTTATTAAGCACAGATACGCAGTATTTT.

The chain has TRBV24-1 and TRBJ2-1; D gene unclear. CDR3 size: 15 residues. Between the trimmed V and J ends, which lost 5 bases and 5 bases, there was a span of 15 bases. Germline lookup yields CDR1 KGHDR and CDR2 SFDVKD. CDR3 amino acids: CATSGGRNINNEQFF. The DNA of the CDR3 is TGTGCCACCAGTGGAGGAAGAAACATAAACAATGAGCAGTTCTTC.

The genes are TRBV21-1 and TRBJ1-5. TRBV21-1 is noted as a pseudogene. This CDR3 contains 13 residues. CDR3 nucleotides: TGTGCCAGCACCGGACTGGGTAATCAGCCCCAGCATTTT. Its translation is CASTGLGNQPQHF.

Here the CDR3 DNA reads TGTGCCAGCAGCTCAAATAAAGCGGGGGCCCATTCCTACGAGCAGTACTTC. Its translation: CASSSNKAGAHSYEQYF. V and J are TRBV7-8 and TRBJ2-7, with 8 bases that match TRBD2. Germline loops: CDR1 SGHVS, CDR2 FQNEAQ. The CDR3 sequence is 17 residues long. The J segment lost 1 base and the V segment lost 4 bases, leaving 12 bases of the junction unmatched.

The chain recombines TRBV5-1 with TRBJ2-6; TRBD1 is a possible D gene (6 bases). Trimming removed 3 bases from V and 4 bases from J, with 11 bases in between. Germline assignment: CDR1 SGHRS and CDR2 YFSETQ. This CDR3 has 15 amino acids. CDR3 residues: CASSSTGTGANVLTF. Here the CDR3 DNA reads TGCGCCAGCAGCTCCACAGGGACCGGGGCCAACGTCCTGACTTTC.